This TCR beta chain was identified during a study of blood T cell repertoires in COVID-19. Study as a whole: Whether acute or convalescent, the COVID-19 samples came from the United States, Italy and Spain.

A remark on this clone: In the same sample, other DNA sequences code for this CDR3.

Clones were read by immunoSEQ multiplex PCR, and TCRdb kept only the in-frame ones, dropping some. Of approximately 190,000 clones listed, more than 80% are singletons. The V gene lost 1 base and the J gene lost 7 bases, with 8 bases spanning the gap. The CDR3 is 14 residues long. Germline V CDR1 and CDR2: SNHLY, FYNNEI. The sequence was collected from a man in his forties or fifties with acute or convalescent COVID-19. The sequencing input was peripheral blood. The chain carries TRBV2 and TRBJ1-6; D may be TRBD1 (5 bases). CDR3 sequence: CASSEGRVNSPLHF. The CDR3 DNA sequence: TGTGCCAGCAGTGAAGGCAGGGTAAATTCACCCCTCCACTTT.